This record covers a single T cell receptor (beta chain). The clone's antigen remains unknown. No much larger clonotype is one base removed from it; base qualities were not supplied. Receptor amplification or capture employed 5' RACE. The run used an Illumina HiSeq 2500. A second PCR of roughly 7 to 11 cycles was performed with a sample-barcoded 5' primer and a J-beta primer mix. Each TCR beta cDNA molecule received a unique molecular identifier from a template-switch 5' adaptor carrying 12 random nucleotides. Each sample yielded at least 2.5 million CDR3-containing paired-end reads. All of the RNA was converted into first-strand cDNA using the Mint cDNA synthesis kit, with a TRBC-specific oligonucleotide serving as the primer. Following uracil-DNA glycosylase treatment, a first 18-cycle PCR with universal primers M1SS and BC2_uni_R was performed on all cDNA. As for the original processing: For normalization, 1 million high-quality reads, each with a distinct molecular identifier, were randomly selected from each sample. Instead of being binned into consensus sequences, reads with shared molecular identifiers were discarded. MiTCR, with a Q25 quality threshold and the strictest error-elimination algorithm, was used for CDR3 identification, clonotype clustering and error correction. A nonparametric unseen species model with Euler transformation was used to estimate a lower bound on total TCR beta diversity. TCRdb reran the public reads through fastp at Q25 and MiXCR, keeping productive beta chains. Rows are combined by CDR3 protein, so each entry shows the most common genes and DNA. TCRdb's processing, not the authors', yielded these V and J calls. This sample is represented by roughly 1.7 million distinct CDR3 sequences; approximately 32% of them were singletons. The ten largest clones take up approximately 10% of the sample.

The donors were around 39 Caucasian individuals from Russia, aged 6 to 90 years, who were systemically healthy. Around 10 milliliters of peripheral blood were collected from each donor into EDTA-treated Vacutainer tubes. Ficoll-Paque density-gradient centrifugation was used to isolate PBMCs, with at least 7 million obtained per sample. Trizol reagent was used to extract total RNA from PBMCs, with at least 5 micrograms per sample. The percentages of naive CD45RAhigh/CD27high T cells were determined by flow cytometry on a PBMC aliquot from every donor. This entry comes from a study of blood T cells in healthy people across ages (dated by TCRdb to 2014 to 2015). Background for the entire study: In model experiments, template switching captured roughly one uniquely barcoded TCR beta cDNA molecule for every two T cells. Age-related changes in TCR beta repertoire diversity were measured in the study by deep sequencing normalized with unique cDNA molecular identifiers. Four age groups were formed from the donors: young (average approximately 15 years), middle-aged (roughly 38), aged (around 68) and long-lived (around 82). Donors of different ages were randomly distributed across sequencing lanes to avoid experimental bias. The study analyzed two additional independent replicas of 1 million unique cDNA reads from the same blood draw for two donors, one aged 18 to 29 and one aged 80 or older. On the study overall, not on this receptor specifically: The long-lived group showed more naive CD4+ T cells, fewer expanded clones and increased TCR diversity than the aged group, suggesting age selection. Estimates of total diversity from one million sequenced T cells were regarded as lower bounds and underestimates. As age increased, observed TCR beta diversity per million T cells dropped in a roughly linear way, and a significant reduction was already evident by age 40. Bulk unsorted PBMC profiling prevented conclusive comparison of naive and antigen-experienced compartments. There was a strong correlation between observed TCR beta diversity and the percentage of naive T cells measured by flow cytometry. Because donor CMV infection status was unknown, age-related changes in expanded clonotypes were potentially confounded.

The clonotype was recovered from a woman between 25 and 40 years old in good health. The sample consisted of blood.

The CDR3: CSAHRRATNEKLFF. The base sequence is TGCAGTGCCCACAGAAGAGCAACTAATGAAAAACTGTTTTTT. The sequence joins TRBV20-1 to TRBJ1-4, with the D gene uncertain. The germline ends are 11 bases apart after V is trimmed by 6 bases and J by 0 bases. Per the germline V gene (reference sequence), DFQATT is the CDR1 and SNEGSKA is the CDR2. From the cysteine up to the phenylalanine, the CDR3 has a length of 14 residues. The only DNA kept is the CDR3, 42 bases in frame from the first base.